This TCR beta chain was retrieved from a study of identical twins. This CDR3 has 12 amino acids. Trimming took 8 bases from V and 2 from J, leaving 9 bases between them. From germline, CDR1 is SNHLY and CDR2 FYNNEI. TCRdb itself ran the 5' RACE reads through MiXCR, one entry per CDR3 protein. The data contain 200,000 to 250,000 distinct CDR3 sequences, under 10% of them singletons. Whole-study results and caveats: Diverse VJ usage suggested most zero-insertion clonotypes were not invariant T cells.

About this clonotype itself: Its antigen remains unknown.

A further study also used this sample, focusing on yellow fever vaccine responses in identical twins.

The TCR originated in a woman aged 18-30 years in good health. The specimen sequenced was memory (CD45RO+) T cells sorted from blood. The V and J genes are TRBV2 and TRBJ1-1; D gene ambiguous. The CDR3 coding sequence is TGTGCCAGCGGGCAGCCAAACACTGAAGCTTTCTTT. It yields the protein CASGQPNTEAFF. The full variable domain, with the rest looked up from reference TRBV2 and TRBJ1-1, is EPEVTQTPSHQVTQMGQEVILRCVPISNHLYFYWYRQILGQKVEFLVSFYNNEISEKSEIFDDQFSVERPDGSNFTLKIRSTKLEDSAMYFCASGQPNTEAFFGQGTRLTVV.